These T cell receptor beta chains were read from a single sample in a study of blood T cells in healthy people across ages. TCRdb reanalysed the 5' RACE reads using MiXCR and keeps one entry per CDR3 protein. The sample carries about 780,000 distinct CDR3 sequences, 60% to 80% recorded once. The sequenced sample consisted of blood. The receptors derive from a man aged 25 to 45 in good health. Both conserved end residues are part of each CDR3. Fields, in order: D gene, J gene, clone size, V gene, CDR3 protein, CDR3 DNA. D genes are given only for firm matches. The listing skips clone size in some rows; elsewhere it reads once, few, many or a size class.

d_call: NA; j_call: TRBJ1-2; clone_size: NA; v_call: TRBV30; cdr3_aa: CAWSASLMGDYGYTF; cdr3_nt: TGTGCCTGGAGTGCCTCCCTTATGGGTGACTATGGCTACACCTTC
d_call: NA; j_call: TRBJ2-7; clone_size: NA; v_call: TRBV9; cdr3_aa: CASSVERGADEQYF; cdr3_nt: TGTGCCAGCAGCGTAGAAAGGGGGGCGGACGAGCAGTACTTC
d_call: NA; j_call: TRBJ2-1; clone_size: few; v_call: TRBV6-5; cdr3_aa: CASSWAGTQVPNEQFF; cdr3_nt: TGTGCCAGCAGTTGGGCCGGGACTCAAGTCCCCAATGAGCAGTTCTTC
d_call: TRBD1; j_call: TRBJ2-7; clone_size: NA; v_call: TRBV11-1; cdr3_aa: CASSATGTGEQYF; cdr3_nt: TGTGCCAGCAGCGCGACAGGGACAGGGGAGCAGTACTTC
d_call: TRBD1; j_call: TRBJ2-2; clone_size: NA; v_call: TRBV24-1; cdr3_aa: CAIQGTRELFF; cdr3_nt: TGTGCCATACAGGGGACCCGGGAGCTGTTTTTT
d_call: NA; j_call: TRBJ2-1; clone_size: NA; v_call: TRBV12-3/TRBV12-4; cdr3_aa: CATRGLPSYNEQFF; cdr3_nt: TGTGCCACCCGTGGCTTGCCTTCCTACAATGAGCAGTTCTTC
d_call: TRBD1; j_call: TRBJ2-3; clone_size: few; v_call: TRBV10-3; cdr3_aa: CAISQDRTDTQYF; cdr3_nt: TGTGCCATCAGCCAGGACAGGACAGATACGCAGTATTTT
d_call: NA; j_call: TRBJ2-5; clone_size: NA; v_call: TRBV19; cdr3_aa: CASSMTALGGKETQYF; cdr3_nt: TGTGCCAGTAGTATGACCGCGCTTGGGGGAAAAGAGACCCAGTACTTC
d_call: TRBD1; j_call: TRBJ1-2; clone_size: NA; v_call: TRBV25-1; cdr3_aa: CASSFSPGQVASYTF; cdr3_nt: TGTGCCAGCAGTTTCTCCCCGGGACAGGTGGCAAGCTACACCTTC
d_call: NA; j_call: TRBJ2-5; clone_size: NA; v_call: TRBV4-2; cdr3_aa: CASSQDDRSYGQYF; cdr3_nt: TGTGCCAGCAGCCAAGACGACAGGTCCTACGGGCAGTACTTC
d_call: NA; j_call: TRBJ2-3; clone_size: few; v_call: TRBV4-3; cdr3_aa: CASSLALVADTQYF; cdr3_nt: TGCGCCAGCAGCCTCGCACTAGTGGCAGATACGCAGTATTTT
d_call: NA; j_call: TRBJ2-1; clone_size: NA; v_call: TRBV7-3; cdr3_aa: CASSSPTDNEQFF; cdr3_nt: TGTGCCAGCAGCTCCCCGACGGACAATGAGCAGTTCTTC
d_call: TRBD1; j_call: TRBJ2-3; clone_size: NA; v_call: TRBV9; cdr3_aa: CASSARGTGASDTQYF; cdr3_nt: TGTGCCAGCAGCGCGAGGGGGACAGGGGCGTCAGATACGCAGTATTTT
d_call: TRBD1; j_call: TRBJ2-5; clone_size: NA; v_call: TRBV20-1; cdr3_aa: CSAPIPSTGAQETQYF; cdr3_nt: TGCAGTGCTCCCATACCATCGACAGGGGCCCAAGAGACCCAGTACTTC
d_call: NA; j_call: TRBJ2-7; clone_size: NA; v_call: TRBV28; cdr3_aa: CASSPVTDPYEQYF; cdr3_nt: TGTGCCAGCAGTCCGGTCACGGACCCCTACGAGCAGTACTTC
d_call: NA; j_call: TRBJ2-1; clone_size: NA; v_call: TRBV9; cdr3_aa: CASSVGTSVGNEKFF; cdr3_nt: TGTGCCAGCAGCGTCGGGACATCTGTCGGCAATGAGAAGTTCTTC
d_call: NA; j_call: TRBJ2-7; clone_size: NA; v_call: TRBV21-1; cdr3_aa: CASSTQKPGLAGSYNEQYF; cdr3_nt: TGTGCCAGCAGCACCCAGAAGCCGGGACTAGCGGGATCCTACAATGAGCAGTACTTC
d_call: NA; j_call: TRBJ1-2; clone_size: NA; v_call: TRBV15; cdr3_aa: CATRREDYGYTF; cdr3_nt: TGTGCCACCAGGAGGGAGGACTATGGCTACACCTTC
d_call: NA; j_call: TRBJ1-2; clone_size: NA; v_call: TRBV4-3; cdr3_aa: CASSLSSGNLNYGYTF; cdr3_nt: TGCGCCAGCAGCCTGAGTTCAGGGAACCTTAACTATGGCTACACCTTC
d_call: TRBD2; j_call: TRBJ2-3; clone_size: few; v_call: TRBV6-2/TRBV6-3; cdr3_aa: CAGQEGTSGGDTQYF; cdr3_nt: TGTGCCGGCCAGGAGGGGACTAGCGGTGGAGATACGCAGTATTTT
d_call: TRBD1; j_call: TRBJ1-1; clone_size: NA; v_call: TRBV4-1; cdr3_aa: CASSPGQGITEAFF; cdr3_nt: TGCGCCAGCAGTCCGGGACAGGGAATCACTGAAGCTTTCTTT
d_call: NA; j_call: TRBJ2-4; clone_size: NA; v_call: TRBV5-1; cdr3_aa: CASSLQADKNIQYF; cdr3_nt: TGCGCCAGCAGCTTACAAGCAGACAAAAACATTCAGTACTTC
d_call: TRBD1; j_call: TRBJ2-5; clone_size: NA; v_call: TRBV5-1; cdr3_aa: CASTLGTGGREQYF; cdr3_nt: TGCGCCAGCACCTTGGGAACAGGGGGCAGAGAGCAGTACTTC
d_call: TRBD2; j_call: TRBJ2-3; clone_size: NA; v_call: TRBV20-1; cdr3_aa: CSARGVVSGRSDTQYF; cdr3_nt: TGCAGTGCTAGAGGAGTAGTTAGCGGGAGGTCAGATACGCAGTATTTT
d_call: TRBD1; j_call: TRBJ1-6; clone_size: few; v_call: TRBV10-3; cdr3_aa: CAISDPGQPSSWALHF; cdr3_nt: TGTGCCATCAGTGATCCGGGACAGCCGAGTTCGTGGGCCCTCCACTTT
d_call: NA; j_call: TRBJ2-3; clone_size: few; v_call: TRBV27; cdr3_aa: CASSLSLTTDTQYF; cdr3_nt: TGTGCCAGCAGTTTATCGTTAACCACAGATACGCAGTATTTT
d_call: TRBD2; j_call: TRBJ2-5; clone_size: NA; v_call: TRBV20-1; cdr3_aa: CSARASGEARGTQYF; cdr3_nt: TGCAGTGCTAGAGCGAGCGGGGAGGCGAGGGGGACCCAGTACTTC
d_call: TRBD2; j_call: TRBJ2-3; clone_size: NA; v_call: TRBV2; cdr3_aa: CASSDKAGYVNTQYF; cdr3_nt: TGTGCCAGCAGTGACAAAGCGGGGTACGTGAATACGCAGTATTTT
d_call: TRBD1; j_call: TRBJ2-5; clone_size: NA; v_call: TRBV14; cdr3_aa: CASSQTQGALQETQYF; cdr3_nt: TGTGCCAGCAGCCAAACACAGGGGGCCCTCCAAGAGACCCAGTACTTC
d_call: NA; j_call: TRBJ2-1; clone_size: few; v_call: TRBV7-2; cdr3_aa: CASSFGGARNEQFF; cdr3_nt: TGTGCCAGCAGCTTTGGGGGCGCCCGGAATGAGCAGTTCTTC
d_call: NA; j_call: TRBJ1-4; clone_size: NA; v_call: TRBV20-1; cdr3_aa: CSARPGLINEKLFF; cdr3_nt: TGCAGTGCTAGACCGGGACTAATTAATGAAAAACTGTTTTTT
d_call: NA; j_call: TRBJ2-5; clone_size: NA; v_call: TRBV20-1; cdr3_aa: CSARDPRLGTQYF; cdr3_nt: TGCAGTGCTAGAGATCCTCGACTGGGGACCCAGTACTTC
d_call: NA; j_call: TRBJ1-4; clone_size: NA; v_call: TRBV6-5; cdr3_aa: CASSLDGLRGKLFF; cdr3_nt: TGTGCCAGCAGTTTGGACGGTCTAAGAGGGAAACTGTTTTTT
d_call: NA; j_call: TRBJ2-7; clone_size: NA; v_call: TRBV7-2; cdr3_aa: CASTNIVPPPYEQYF; cdr3_nt: TGTGCCAGCACCAATATAGTCCCGCCTCCATACGAGCAGTACTTC
d_call: NA; j_call: TRBJ1-2; clone_size: NA; v_call: TRBV6-2/TRBV6-3; cdr3_aa: CASRTLAQGGSYTF; cdr3_nt: TGTGCCAGCAGAACCCTGGCCCAAGGGGGGAGCTACACCTTC
d_call: NA; j_call: TRBJ2-4; clone_size: NA; v_call: TRBV7-2; cdr3_aa: CASSLLLAVRDIQYF; cdr3_nt: TGTGCCAGCAGCCTTTTACTAGCTGTTCGGGACATTCAGTACTTC
d_call: TRBD1; j_call: TRBJ2-7; clone_size: many; v_call: TRBV5-1; cdr3_aa: CASSSGQGNARSYEQYF; cdr3_nt: TGCGCCAGCAGCTCAGGACAGGGAAACGCCCGCTCCTACGAGCAGTACTTC
d_call: NA; j_call: TRBJ2-2; clone_size: NA; v_call: TRBV9; cdr3_aa: CASSVGGGELFF; cdr3_nt: TGTGCCAGCAGCGTAGGAGGCGGGGAGCTGTTTTTT
d_call: TRBD2; j_call: TRBJ2-1; clone_size: NA; v_call: TRBV7-9; cdr3_aa: CASSPGLIPPYNERFF; cdr3_nt: TGTGCCAGCAGCCCGGGACTAATACCCCCCTACAATGAGCGGTTCTTC
d_call: NA; j_call: TRBJ2-7; clone_size: NA; v_call: TRBV2; cdr3_aa: CASRPEVRELTYEQYF; cdr3_nt: TGTGCCAGCAGACCAGAGGTTAGGGAGCTTACCTACGAGCAGTACTTC
d_call: NA; j_call: TRBJ1-5; clone_size: NA; v_call: TRBV5-5; cdr3_aa: CASSLNAGVHNQPQHF; cdr3_nt: TGTGCCAGCAGCTTGAATGCAGGGGTCCACAATCAGCCCCAGCATTTT
d_call: TRBD2; j_call: TRBJ2-5; clone_size: NA; v_call: TRBV12-3/TRBV12-4; cdr3_aa: CASSIRLAGGNLRETQYF; cdr3_nt: TGTGCCAGCAGTATCCGACTAGCGGGGGGTAATCTTCGAGAGACCCAGTACTTC
d_call: NA; j_call: TRBJ2-7; clone_size: NA; v_call: TRBV30; cdr3_aa: CAGSYGYEQYF; cdr3_nt: TGTGCCGGGAGCTACGGCTACGAGCAGTACTTC
d_call: NA; j_call: TRBJ2-5; clone_size: NA; v_call: TRBV6-6; cdr3_aa: CASSYFLEDGETQYF; cdr3_nt: TGTGCCAGCAGTTACTTTTTGGAAGATGGGGAGACCCAGTACTTC
d_call: NA; j_call: TRBJ2-3; clone_size: NA; v_call: TRBV18; cdr3_aa: CASSPEGDTQYF; cdr3_nt: TGTGCCAGCTCACCAGAAGGAGATACGCAGTATTTT
d_call: NA; j_call: TRBJ1-2; clone_size: NA; v_call: TRBV29-1; cdr3_aa: CSVADSYYGYTF; cdr3_nt: TGCAGCGTTGCCGACAGTTATTATGGCTACACCTTC